A selection of T cell receptor beta chains follows, all from one sample in a study of T-cell memory formation after mild COVID-19. TCRdb re-analysed the 5' RACE reads in MiXCR, keeping a single row per CDR3 protein. The data hold 85,000 to 130,000 distinct CDR3 sequences, with 9.5% to 15% observed a single time. Input material: PBMCs or a T cell subset sorted from them (not recorded which). The receptors stem from an adult woman who had mild COVID-19 (a few samples of this study predate the infection). Cell type and time point are not known. Each CDR3 is given with its conserved first and last residue. D genes are given only for firm matches. Where a row states a size, it is once, few, many or the class of an expanded clone; other rows omit it.

J: TRBJ1-5; size: NA; D: TRBD1; V: TRBV5-5; DNA: TGTGCCAGCAGTCACGCAGGGGGCAGTCAGCCCCAGCATTTT; CDR3: CASSHAGGSQPQHF
J: TRBJ2-5; size: NA; D: TRBD2; V: TRBV12-3/TRBV12-4; DNA: TGTGCCAGCAGCCTTAGGACTAGCGGGATCAACCAAGAGACCCAGTACTTC; CDR3: CASSLRTSGINQETQYF
J: TRBJ2-7; size: NA; D: NA; V: TRBV20-1; DNA: TGCAGTGCTAGTGTCCCAGGTTTACCCTCCTACGAGCAGTACTTC; CDR3: CSASVPGLPSYEQYF
J: TRBJ2-6; size: NA; D: NA; V: TRBV12-3/TRBV12-4; DNA: TGTGCCAGCAGTTTTAGGCAATCTGGGGCCAACGTCCTGACTTTC; CDR3: CASSFRQSGANVLTF
J: TRBJ1-2; size: few; D: TRBD1; V: TRBV4-1; DNA: TGCGCCAGCAGCCAAGTCATGGGTACCGGGACAGCTGGCTACACCTTC; CDR3: CASSQVMGTGTAGYTF
J: TRBJ2-1; size: NA; D: TRBD2; V: TRBV25-1; DNA: TGTGCCAGCAGTGAATACGGCGGGAGCCGTGAGCAGTTCTTC; CDR3: CASSEYGGSREQFF
J: TRBJ2-3; size: many; D: TRBD2; V: TRBV29-1; DNA: TGCAGCGTCCCGACTAGCGGGAGAGATACGCAGTATTTT; CDR3: CSVPTSGRDTQYF
J: TRBJ1-4; size: few; D: NA; V: TRBV2; DNA: TGTGCCAGCAGCCCCGAACAGGCAGATGAAAAACTGTTTTTT; CDR3: CASSPEQADEKLFF
J: TRBJ1-1; size: few; D: TRBD1; V: TRBV29-1; DNA: TGCAGCGTCGCCGGGACAGGACGGAACACTGAAGCTTTCTTT; CDR3: CSVAGTGRNTEAFF
J: TRBJ1-2; size: NA; D: NA; V: TRBV9; DNA: TGTGCCAGCAGCCCCGTCGACTATGGCTACACCTTC; CDR3: CASSPVDYGYTF
J: TRBJ2-7; size: few; D: TRBD2; V: TRBV5-5; DNA: TGTGCCAGCAGCCCCGACCTGGGGACTAGCGGGGTTTACGAGCAGTACTTC; CDR3: CASSPDLGTSGVYEQYF
J: TRBJ2-2; size: NA; D: TRBD1; V: TRBV7-6; DNA: TGTGCCAGCAGCTTTGACAGGGTCTCCGGGGAGCTGTTTTTT; CDR3: CASSFDRVSGELFF
J: TRBJ2-1; size: few; D: NA; V: TRBV12-3/TRBV12-4; DNA: TGTGCCAGCAGTTTCCCCTCGGGCTCGGTCATCAATGAGCAGTTCTTC; CDR3: CASSFPSGSVINEQFF
J: TRBJ2-1; size: few; D: TRBD2; V: TRBV11-3; DNA: TGTGCCAGCAGCCCTATGACTAGCGGGGTATACAATGAGCAGTTCTTC; CDR3: CASSPMTSGVYNEQFF
J: TRBJ1-2; size: NA; D: NA; V: TRBV4-1; DNA: TGCGCCAGCAGCCAAGGTGGGAACTATGGCTACACCTTC; CDR3: CASSQGGNYGYTF
J: TRBJ1-2; size: NA; D: NA; V: TRBV7-9; DNA: TGTGCCAGCATGAAGAGGGAGGCCTATGGCTACACCTTC; CDR3: CASMKREAYGYTF